The rows below give T cell receptor beta chains drawn from one sample of a study of blood T cell repertoires in COVID-19. Assay: immunoSEQ multiplex PCR; the TCRdb copy retains only in-frame clones and omits some. The sample consists of about 200,000 clones, over 70% of them appearing once. The sequencing input was peripheral blood. The receptor source for this set is a woman in her 70s with acute or convalescent COVID-19. CDR3s include the opening cysteine and the closing phenylalanine or tryptophan. Each record gives: CDR3 DNA, CDR3 protein, J gene, V gene, CDR3 length, D gene, clone size. The D gene is left open where the match is weak. A clone size is listed for some rows: how often the clone was seen (once, few, many), or a class if it is expanded.

TGTGCCAGCAGCGGGAGCGGTTTTGGGAATGAGCAGTTCTTC | CASSGSGFGNEQFF | TRBJ2-1 | TRBV9 | 14 | - | -
TGTGCCAGCAGCACCGGACCCCCGACGGGGGAGCAGTACTTC | CASSTGPPTGEQYF | TRBJ2-7 | TRBV7-9 | 14 | - | once
TGTGCCAGTTCGACAGGGGATAGAGATACGCAGTATTTT | CASSTGDRDTQYF | TRBJ2-3 | TRBV19 | 13 | TRBD1 | -
TGCGCCAGCAGCTCCACAGGAGCAACTAATGAAAAACTGTTTTTT | CASSSTGATNEKLFF | TRBJ1-4 | TRBV5-1 | 15 | - | -
TGTGCCAGCAGCCGACAGGGGGTCGATTCACCCCTCCACTTT | CASSRQGVDSPLHF | TRBJ1-6 | TRBV3-1/TRBV3-2 | 14 | TRBD1 | -
TGTGCCAGCAGCCAAGCTAGCGGGAGGACAGATACGCAGTATTTT | CASSQASGRTDTQYF | TRBJ2-3 | TRBV3-1/TRBV3-2 | 15 | TRBD2 | -
TGCGCCAGCAGCCCGGGACTAGCGGGACGCTCAGATACGCAGTATTTT | CASSPGLAGRSDTQYF | TRBJ2-3 | TRBV5-1 | 16 | TRBD2 | many
TGTGCCACCAGCAGAGATCTCCCTAGGAGCTCCTACAATGAGCAGTTCTTC | CATSRDLPRSSYNEQFF | TRBJ2-1 | TRBV15 | 17 | - | few
TGCGCCAGCAGCCTGTTTGGGACAGGGGAAACTGAGCAGTTCTTC | CASSLFGTGETEQFF | TRBJ2-1 | TRBV5-1 | 15 | TRBD1 | -
TGTGCCAGCAGTGCCACAGGGGTTGGCTACACCTTC | CASSATGVGYTF | TRBJ1-2 | TRBV6-6 | 12 | TRBD1 | -
TGTGCCAGCAGTTCCATGGCAGGGGATTATAGCAATCAGCCCCAGCATTTT | CASSSMAGDYSNQPQHF | TRBJ1-5 | TRBV28 | 17 | - | -
TGCGCCAGCAGCCAAGATTACGGCTACGAGCAGTACTTC | CASSQDYGYEQYF | TRBJ2-7 | TRBV4-1 | 13 | - | -
TGTGCCTGGTCAGGGGACGGCACAGATACGCAGTATTTT | CAWSGDGTDTQYF | TRBJ2-3 | TRBV30 | 13 | - | -
TGTGCCAGCAGCCAAGGATCAAGCGGAGCTAACTATGGCTACACCTTC | CASSQGSSGANYGYTF | TRBJ1-2 | TRBV3-1/TRBV3-2 | 16 | - | -
TGTGCCAGTAGTATATCCCAGGGTTACTACGAGCAGTACTTC | CASSISQGYYEQYF | TRBJ2-7 | TRBV19 | 14 | - | few
TGCAGTGCTAGCCCTAATGAGCAGTTCTTC | CSASPNEQFF | TRBJ2-1 | TRBV20-1 | 10 | - | -
TGTGCCAGCAGTGAAGAGAGTGTAGGACAGGGACACGGCTACACCTTC | CASSEESVGQGHGYTF | TRBJ1-2 | TRBV28 | 16 | TRBD1 | few
TGTGCCAGCAGTTTGCGGGCCACACGTTCGCCCCAGCATTTT | CASSLRATRSPQHF | TRBJ1-5 | TRBV28 | 14 | - | -
TGTGCCACCATGAGTCGGGACAGGGGGCTTAGAGGGGAGCTGTTTTTT | CATMSRDRGLRGELFF | TRBJ2-2 | TRBV24-1 | 16 | TRBD1 | -
TGTGCCAGCAACCAGCCCCTTCCGGGATACAATGAGCAGTTCTTC | CASNQPLPGYNEQFF | TRBJ2-1 | TRBV6-5 | 15 | - | once
TGTGCCACCACTCCCGGGAAGGGAGGTCAGCCCCAGCATTTT | CATTPGKGGQPQHF | TRBJ1-5 | TRBV15 | 14 | - | few
TGTGCCAGCAGCCAAAGCGACTTAGGACAGGCCACTGAAGCTTTCTTT | CASSQSDLGQATEAFF | TRBJ1-1 | TRBV4-2 | 16 | TRBD1 | -
TGTGCCAGCAGCTTAATGACAGATCAAGAGACCCAGTACTTC | CASSLMTDQETQYF | TRBJ2-5 | TRBV7-9 | 14 | - | -
TGTGCCAGCAGTCCTATGTCGAATGAGCAGTTCTTC | CASSPMSNEQFF | TRBJ2-1 | TRBV2 | 12 | - | once
TGTGCCAGCAGCGTGGCTAGCGGAGGAATTTACAATGAGCAGTTCTTC | CASSVASGGIYNEQFF | TRBJ2-1 | TRBV9 | 16 | TRBD2 | once
TGTGCCAGCAGCTTACTCGGGTCCCCCTACAATGAGCAGTTCTTC | CASSLLGSPYNEQFF | TRBJ2-1 | TRBV11-1 | 15 | - | -
TGTGCCAGCAGCCCCCAGGCGGGAGCCTACAATGAGCAGTTCTTC | CASSPQAGAYNEQFF | TRBJ2-1 | TRBV7-2 | 15 | TRBD2 | once
TGTGCCAGCAGCCCACTAGCGGGAGTTAGGGATACGCAGTATTTT | CASSPLAGVRDTQYF | TRBJ2-3 | TRBV3-1/TRBV3-2 | 15 | TRBD2 | once
TGTGCCACCAGTGATTCGTCCGGGACAGGGAACCATGAGCAGTTCTTC | CATSDSSGTGNHEQFF | TRBJ2-1 | TRBV24-1 | 16 | TRBD1 | -
TGTGCCAGCAGCTTTGGACAGGGGTACAATGAGCAGTTCTTC | CASSFGQGYNEQFF | TRBJ2-1 | TRBV5-6 | 14 | TRBD1 | -
TGTGCCAGCAGCTTTCGCTCTGGGACAGGGCTGACCAAAAACATTCAGTACTTC | CASSFRSGTGLTKNIQYF | TRBJ2-4 | TRBV7-8 | 18 | TRBD1 | -
TGCAGCGGATGGGAGAGCTCCTACAATGAGCAGTTCTTC | CSGWESSYNEQFF | TRBJ2-1 | TRBV29-1 | 13 | - | -
TGCAGCGTTGAATACCGACGGGGAACTGAAGCTTTCTTT | CSVEYRRGTEAFF | TRBJ1-1 | TRBV29-1 | 13 | - | -
TGTGCCAGCAGCCGGCCTCGCGGGGCACCCTACGAGCAGTACTTC | CASSRPRGAPYEQYF | TRBJ2-7 | TRBV28 | 15 | - | -
TGTGCCATCAGTCGGACTAGCGGGAGCAGGGAGACCCAGTACTTC | CAISRTSGSRETQYF | TRBJ2-5 | TRBV10-3 | 15 | TRBD2 | -
TGTGCCAGCAGCTTCTCTAGCTCGGGCATGGATACGCAGTATTTT | CASSFSSSGMDTQYF | TRBJ2-3 | TRBV2 | 15 | - | -
TGTGCCAGCTCACCGGGTTTCGGGATCAATCAGCCCCAGCATTTT | CASSPGFGINQPQHF | TRBJ1-5 | TRBV18 | 15 | - | -
TGTGCCAGCACCCTTCCAACCGGGACTAGCGGGAGAGGTGAGCAGTTCTTC | CASTLPTGTSGRGEQFF | TRBJ2-1 | TRBV7-8 | 17 | TRBD2 | -
TGTGCCAGCTCACCGGACGGGGGGCCCTACAATGAGCAGTTCTTC | CASSPDGGPYNEQFF | TRBJ2-1 | TRBV18 | 15 | - | -
TGTGCCAGCAGGCAGGGGGCGACTAATGAAAAACTGTTTTTT | CASRQGATNEKLFF | TRBJ1-4 | TRBV2 | 14 | TRBD1 | few
TGTGCCAGCAACAGACCGGGACTAGGTCTGGATACGCAGTATTTT | CASNRPGLGLDTQYF | TRBJ2-3 | TRBV5-6 | 15 | TRBD2 | -
TGTGCCAGCAGTGAAGCCGGTGGTCAGGGGATGAGGGCCCAGTACTTC | CASSEAGGQGMRAQYF | TRBJ2-5 | TRBV6-1 | 16 | - | -
TGTGCCAGCACAGGGTCGGAGACCCAGTACTTC | CASTGSETQYF | TRBJ2-5 | TRBV7-2 | 11 | - | -
TGTGCCAGCATGAGCTCGGGGACAGGGAGCTCCTATAATTCACCCCTCCACTTT | CASMSSGTGSSYNSPLHF | TRBJ1-6 | TRBV19 | 18 | TRBD1 | once
TGCAGCGTTGTGACAGACAATCAGCCCCAGCATTTT | CSVVTDNQPQHF | TRBJ1-5 | TRBV29-1 | 12 | - | -
TGTGCCAGCAGCGGGGACTACACTGAAGCTTTCTTT | CASSGDYTEAFF | TRBJ1-1 | TRBV2 | 12 | - | -
TGTGCCAGCAGTGAAGCGCGGGAGAGCCATGAGCAGTTCTTC | CASSEARESHEQFF | TRBJ2-1 | TRBV2 | 14 | TRBD2 | -
TGCGCCAGCAGTCAAAACAGGGGAGTAGACAAAAACATTCAGTACTTC | CASSQNRGVDKNIQYF | TRBJ2-4 | TRBV23-1 | 16 | TRBD1 | -
TGTGCCAGCAGTTGGCGACAGGGCGACGAGCAGTACTTC | CASSWRQGDEQYF | TRBJ2-7 | TRBV27 | 13 | TRBD1 | -
TGCGCCAGCAGCCACGGGACAGGGGCGACCGACTATAATTCACCCCTCCACTTT | CASSHGTGATDYNSPLHF | TRBJ1-6 | TRBV5-1 | 18 | TRBD1 | -
TGTGCCAGCAGGTTAGCGGGAGGGGCCAACAATGAGCAGTTCTTC | CASRLAGGANNEQFF | TRBJ2-1 | TRBV11-2 | 15 | TRBD2 | -
TGTGCCATCAGTGAGAGGGGGCCAGGTTGGAATGAGCAGTTCTTC | CAISERGPGWNEQFF | TRBJ2-1 | TRBV10-3 | 15 | TRBD1 | -
TGTGCCAGCAGTTTGGACAGGGGTCACGAGCAGTACTTC | CASSLDRGHEQYF | TRBJ2-7 | TRBV27 | 13 | TRBD1 | -
TGTGCCAGCAGTCCCCCGACAGGGGGGAATCAGCCCCAGCATTTT | CASSPPTGGNQPQHF | TRBJ1-5 | TRBV28 | 15 | TRBD1 | -
TGTGCCACAAAGGGGGGGAATTCACCCCTCCACTTT | CATKGGNSPLHF | TRBJ1-6 | TRBV28 | 12 | - | -
TGCGCCAGCAGTGAGTCCACTCCCGGGACTAGCCCCAGAGAGCAGTACTTC | CASSESTPGTSPREQYF | TRBJ2-7 | TRBV10-2 | 17 | TRBD2 | -
TGTGCCAGCATCCAGGACACAGATACGCAGTATTTT | CASIQDTDTQYF | TRBJ2-3 | TRBV2 | 12 | - | -
TGTGCCAGCAGCTTTCTTGGGACTAGCGGGAGGGGTCGGTTCTTC | CASSFLGTSGRGRFF | TRBJ2-1 | TRBV7-9 | 15 | TRBD2 | -
TGTGCCAGCAGCCGAGGGGGCGGACTAGCGGAAAATACCCCTACTGATAATGAGCAGTTCTTC | CASSRGGGLAENTPTDNEQFF | TRBJ2-1 | TRBV3-1/TRBV3-2 | 21 | TRBD2 | once